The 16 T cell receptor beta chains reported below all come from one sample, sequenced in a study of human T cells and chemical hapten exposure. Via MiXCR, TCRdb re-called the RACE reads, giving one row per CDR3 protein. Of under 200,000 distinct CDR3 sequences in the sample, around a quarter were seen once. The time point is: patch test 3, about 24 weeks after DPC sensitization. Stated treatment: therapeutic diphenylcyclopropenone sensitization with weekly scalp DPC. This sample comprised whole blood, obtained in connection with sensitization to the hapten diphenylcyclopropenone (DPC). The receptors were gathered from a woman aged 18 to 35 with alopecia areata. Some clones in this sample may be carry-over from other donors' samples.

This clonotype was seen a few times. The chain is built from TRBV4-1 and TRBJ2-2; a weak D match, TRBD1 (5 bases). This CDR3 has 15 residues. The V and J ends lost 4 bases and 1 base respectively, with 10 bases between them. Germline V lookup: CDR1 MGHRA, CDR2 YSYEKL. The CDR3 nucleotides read TGCGCCAGCAGCCTATCCGACAGGAACACCGGGGAGCTGTTTTTT. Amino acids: CASSLSDRNTGELFF.

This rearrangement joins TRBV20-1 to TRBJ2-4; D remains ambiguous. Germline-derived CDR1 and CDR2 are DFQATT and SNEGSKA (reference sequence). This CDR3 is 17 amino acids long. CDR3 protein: CSGRTPNLPQAKNIQYF. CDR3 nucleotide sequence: TGCAGCGGCCGAACACCCAACCTTCCACAAGCCAAAAACATTCAGTACTTC.

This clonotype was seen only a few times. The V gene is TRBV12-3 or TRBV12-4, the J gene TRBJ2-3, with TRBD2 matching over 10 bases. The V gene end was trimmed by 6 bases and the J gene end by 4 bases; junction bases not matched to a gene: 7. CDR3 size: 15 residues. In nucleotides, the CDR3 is TGTGCCAGCAGCCGAACCCTAGCGGGAGCAGATACGCAGTATTTT. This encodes CASSRTLAGADTQYF.

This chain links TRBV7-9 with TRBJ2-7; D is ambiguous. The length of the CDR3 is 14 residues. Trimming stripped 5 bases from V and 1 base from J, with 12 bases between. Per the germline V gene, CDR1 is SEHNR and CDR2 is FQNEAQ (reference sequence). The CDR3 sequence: CASSQSLGSYEQYF. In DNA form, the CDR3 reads TGTGCCAGCAGCCAGTCCCTGGGTTCCTACGAGCAGTACTTC.

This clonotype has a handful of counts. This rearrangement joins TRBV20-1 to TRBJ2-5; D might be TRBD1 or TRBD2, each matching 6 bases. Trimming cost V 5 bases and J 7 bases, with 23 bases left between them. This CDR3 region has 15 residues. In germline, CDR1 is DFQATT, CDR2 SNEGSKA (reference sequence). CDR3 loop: CSAERASGGLLTQYF. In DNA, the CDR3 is TGCAGTGCTGAGAGGGCATCCGGGGGCCTACTGACCCAGTACTTC.

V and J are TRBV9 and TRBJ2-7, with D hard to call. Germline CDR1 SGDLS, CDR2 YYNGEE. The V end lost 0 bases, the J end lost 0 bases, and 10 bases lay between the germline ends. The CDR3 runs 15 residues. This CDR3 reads CASSVAVGGSYEQYF. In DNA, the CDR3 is TGTGCCAGCAGCGTAGCAGTGGGCGGCTCCTACGAGCAGTACTTC.

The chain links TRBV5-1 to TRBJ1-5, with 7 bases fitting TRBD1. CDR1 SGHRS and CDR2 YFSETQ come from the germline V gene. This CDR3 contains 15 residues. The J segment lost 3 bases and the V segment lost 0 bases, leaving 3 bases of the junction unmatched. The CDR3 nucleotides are TGCGCCAGCAGCTTGGGGGACAGTGCCAATCAGCCCCAGCATTTT. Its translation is CASSLGDSANQPQHF.

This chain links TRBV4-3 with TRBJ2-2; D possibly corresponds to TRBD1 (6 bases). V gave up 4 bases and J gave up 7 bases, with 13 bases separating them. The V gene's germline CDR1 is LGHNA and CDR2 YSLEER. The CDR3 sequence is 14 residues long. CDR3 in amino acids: CASSPGALGGELFF. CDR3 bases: TGCGCCAGCAGCCCAGGGGCGTTGGGCGGGGAGCTGTTTTTT.

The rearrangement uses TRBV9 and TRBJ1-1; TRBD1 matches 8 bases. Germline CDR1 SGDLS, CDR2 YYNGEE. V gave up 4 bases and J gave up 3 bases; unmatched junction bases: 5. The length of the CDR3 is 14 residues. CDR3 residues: CASSPTGGHTEAFF. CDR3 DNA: TGTGCCAGCAGCCCCACAGGGGGGCACACTGAAGCTTTCTTT.

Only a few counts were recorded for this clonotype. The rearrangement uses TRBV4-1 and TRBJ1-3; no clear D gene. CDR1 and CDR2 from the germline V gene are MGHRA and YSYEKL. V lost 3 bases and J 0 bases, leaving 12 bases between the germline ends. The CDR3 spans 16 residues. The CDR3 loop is CASSQPLRSSGNTIYF. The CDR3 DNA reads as TGCGCCAGCAGCCAGCCCCTCAGGAGCTCTGGAAACACCATATATTTT.

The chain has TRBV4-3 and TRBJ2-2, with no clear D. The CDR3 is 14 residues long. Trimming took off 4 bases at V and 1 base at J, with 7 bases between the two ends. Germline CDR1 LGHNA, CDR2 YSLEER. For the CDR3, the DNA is TGCGCCAGCAGCCCTTGGGGGAACACCGGGGAGCTGTTTTTT. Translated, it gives CASSPWGNTGELFF.

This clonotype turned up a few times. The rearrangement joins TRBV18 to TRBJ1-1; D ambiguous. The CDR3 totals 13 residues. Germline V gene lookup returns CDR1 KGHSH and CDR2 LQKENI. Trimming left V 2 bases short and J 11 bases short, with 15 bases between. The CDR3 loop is CASSPGPGPSAFF. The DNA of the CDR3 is TGTGCCAGCTCACCAGGGCCAGGACCATCTGCTTTCTTT.

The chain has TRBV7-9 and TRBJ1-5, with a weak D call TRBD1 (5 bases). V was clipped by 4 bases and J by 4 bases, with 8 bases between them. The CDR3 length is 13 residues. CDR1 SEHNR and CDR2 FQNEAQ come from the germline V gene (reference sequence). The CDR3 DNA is TGTGCCAGCAGCTCGGGGCAGAATCAGCCCCAGCATTTT. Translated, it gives CASSSGQNQPQHF.

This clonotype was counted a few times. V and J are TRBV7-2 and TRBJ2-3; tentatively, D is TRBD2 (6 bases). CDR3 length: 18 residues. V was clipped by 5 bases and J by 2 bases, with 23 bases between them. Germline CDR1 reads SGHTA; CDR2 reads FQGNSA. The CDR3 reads CASSPRAAVGGNTDTQYF. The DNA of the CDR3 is TGTGCCAGCAGCCCCCGGGCGGCCGTCGGGGGTAACACAGATACGCAGTATTTT.

For the CDR3, the DNA is TGTGCCAGCAGCTCAAGGACAGGGGGAGCTTTCTTT. This codes for CASSSRTGGAFF. V and J are TRBV7-9 and TRBJ1-1; 10 bases are a match to TRBD1. V lost 4 bases to trimming and J lost 10 bases; unmatched junction nucleotides: 3. CDR1 is SEHNR and CDR2 is FQNEAQ in the germline V gene (reference sequence). The CDR3 consists of 12 residues. The full variable domain, rest sourced from reference TRBV7-9 and TRBJ1-1, is DTGVSQNPRHKITKRGQNVTFRCDPISEHNRLYWYRQTLGQGPEFLTYFQNEAQLEKSRLLSDRFSAERPKGSFSTLEIQRTEQGDSAMYLCASSSRTGGAFFGQGTRLTVV.

The CDR3 sequence is CSAAGQGSYEQYF. The CDR3 DNA reads TGCAGTGCTGCGGGACAGGGGTCATACGAGCAGTACTTC. V is TRBV20-1 and J is TRBJ2-7; 10 positions match TRBD1. With 5 bases clipped from V and 4 bases from J, the junction kept 5 bases outside the gene matches. The CDR3 is 13 amino acids. In germline, CDR1 is DFQATT, CDR2 SNEGSKA (reference sequence).